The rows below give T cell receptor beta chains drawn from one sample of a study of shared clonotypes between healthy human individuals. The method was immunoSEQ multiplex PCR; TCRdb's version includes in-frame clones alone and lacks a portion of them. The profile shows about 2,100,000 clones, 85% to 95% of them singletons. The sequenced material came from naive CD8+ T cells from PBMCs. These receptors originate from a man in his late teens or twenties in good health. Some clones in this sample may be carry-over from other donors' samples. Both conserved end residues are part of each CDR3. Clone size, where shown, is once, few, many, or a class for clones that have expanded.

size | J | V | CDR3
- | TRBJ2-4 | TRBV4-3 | CASSQDAFVAKNIQYF
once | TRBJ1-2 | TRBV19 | CASSNGEGYTF
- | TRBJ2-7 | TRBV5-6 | CASSLEGTAYEQYF
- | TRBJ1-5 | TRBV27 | CASSLYPAARGGNQPQHF
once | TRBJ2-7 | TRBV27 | CASSSRGTSGTYEQYF
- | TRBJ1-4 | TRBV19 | CASSMRRDSGEKLFF
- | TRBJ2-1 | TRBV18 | CASSPGTGGGEQFF
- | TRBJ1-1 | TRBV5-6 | CASSHRRMNTEAFF
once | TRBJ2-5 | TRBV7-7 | CASSSGLAGWETQYF
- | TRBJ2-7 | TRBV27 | CASSLVKGAYEQYF
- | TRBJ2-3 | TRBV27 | CASSPGTSGLGGTDTQYF
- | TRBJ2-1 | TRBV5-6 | CASSSGGSEQFF
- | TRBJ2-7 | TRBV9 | CASSGAGISDEQYF
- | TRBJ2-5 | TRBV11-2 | CASSPGTLTQETQYF
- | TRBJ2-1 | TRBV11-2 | CASSPAGTPNDEQFF
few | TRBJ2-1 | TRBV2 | CASSEGQGADEQFF
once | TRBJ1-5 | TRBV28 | CASSRKGAVNNQPQHF
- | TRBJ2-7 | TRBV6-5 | CASSYSNYGSYEQYF
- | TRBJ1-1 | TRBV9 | CASSLGVGTEAFF
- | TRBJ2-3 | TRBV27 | CASSFLDSRGADTQYF
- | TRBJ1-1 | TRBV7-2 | CASSPLPGRTEAFF
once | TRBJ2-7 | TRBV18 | CASSPPVSQGEQYF